The 15 T cell receptor beta chains reported below all come from one sample, sequenced in a study of blood T cell repertoires in COVID-19 (dated by TCRdb to about 2020). Receptor amplification or capture employed the immunoSEQ multiplex PCR assay. The clones in this table, taken by TCRdb from immuneACCESS, are in-frame only. Not every clone is retained; where verified, under half of the shortfall comes from an unresolved V gene, and the cause of the rest is unknown. This sample gives about 200,000 clones in total; around 84% of them show up just once. The ten largest clones take up around 4.9% of the sample. Sequencing input: peripheral blood. These receptors were collected from a woman older than 75 with acute or convalescent COVID-19.

The J gene is TRBJ1-4, the V gene TRBV19; the D gene is possibly TRBD1 (6 bases). Germline lookup yields CDR1 LNHDA and CDR2 SQIVND (reference sequence). The CDR3 loop spans 15 amino acids. Trimming removed 5 bases from V and 0 bases from J, with 10 bases in between. The CDR3 DNA reads as TGTGCCAGTAGTCGGACAGTTGCAACTAATGAAAAACTGTTTTTT. Protein sequence: CASSRTVATNEKLFF.

CDR3 loop: CASSLQGTNTEAFF. CDR3 sequence (DNA): TGTGCCAGCTCCCTACAGGGGACGAACACTGAAGCTTTCTTT. The J gene is TRBJ1-1, the V gene TRBV18, with 7 bases fitting TRBD1. Germline assignment: CDR1 KGHSH and CDR2 LQKENI. The V and J ends lost 6 bases and 1 base, in that order; junction bases with no gene match: 5. This CDR3 spans 14 amino acids.

This clone came up once. This chain joins TRBV30 and TRBJ2-2; TRBD2 is a possible D gene (6 bases). The germline V gene encodes CDR1 GTSNPN and CDR2 SVGIG (reference sequence). The CDR3 covers 15 residues. Trimming stripped 3 bases from V and 5 bases from J, with 16 bases between. CDR3 sequence reads: CAWRGRERGTGELFF. CDR3 nucleotides: TGTGCCTGGAGGGGCCGGGAGAGAGGGACCGGGGAGCTGTTTTTT.

This clone has just one count. This chain connects TRBV6-2 or TRBV6-3 to TRBJ2-1; 9 bases are a match to TRBD2. The germline gives CDR1 MNHEY, CDR2 SVGEGT. V dropped 0 bases and J dropped 0; count of bases not matched to a gene: 12. CDR3 size: 20 residues. This chain's CDR3 is CASSYSRGSGSRGSYNEQFF. CDR3 coding DNA: TGTGCCAGCAGTTACTCCCGAGGTAGCGGGAGTAGGGGCTCCTACAATGAGCAGTTCTTC.

The chain joins TRBV18 to TRBJ1-5; TRBD1 agrees at 9 bases. J gave up 3 bases and V 2 bases, and 8 bases lay outside the gene matches. This CDR3 has 17 residues. Germline assignment: CDR1 KGHSH and CDR2 LQKENI. The chain's CDR3 is CASSPTGTGYDNQPQHF. In nucleotides, the CDR3 is TGTGCCAGCTCACCAACGGGGACAGGGTATGACAATCAGCCCCAGCATTTT. Drawing the rest from reference TRBV18 and TRBJ1-5, the complete variable domain is NAGVMQNPRHLVRRRGQEARLRCSPMKGHSHVYWYRQLPEEGLKFMVYLQKENIIDESGMPKERFSAEFPKEGPSILRIQQVVRGDSAAYFCASSPTGTGYDNQPQHFGDGTRLSIL.

The chain employs TRBV6-5 and TRBJ1-1; D is uncertain. The germline V gene has CDR1 MNHEY and CDR2 SVGAGI. The length of the CDR3 is 15 residues. The V end lost 7 bases, the J end lost 0 bases, and 15 bases lay between the germline ends. This CDR3 is CASTLYGLLNTEAFF. CDR3 bases: TGTGCCAGCACCTTGTATGGTCTATTGAACACTGAAGCTTTCTTT.

The J gene is TRBJ1-3, the V gene TRBV6-5; maybe TRBD1 (5 bases). CDR1 MNHEY and CDR2 SVGAGI come from the germline V gene. The CDR3 contains 15 residues. Trimming took off 10 bases at V and 0 bases at J, with 16 bases between the two ends. CDR3 region: CATRLQEASGNTIYF. DNA of the CDR3: TGTGCCACCCGATTACAGGAAGCCTCTGGAAACACCATATATTTT.

This clone appeared a single time. The V gene is TRBV19, the J gene TRBJ2-7, with 11 positions matching TRBD2. The CDR3 length is 14 residues. J lost 2 bases, V lost 6 bases, and 3 bases had no gene match. Per germline, CDR1 LNHDA and CDR2 SQIVND (reference sequence). For the CDR3, the DNA is TGTGCCAGTAGGACGACTAGCGGGACCTACGAGCAGTACTTC. The encoded protein is CASRTTSGTYEQYF.

The rearrangement uses TRBV7-2 and TRBJ2-4, with 7 nucleotides matching TRBD1. Losses at the gene ends were 4 bases for V and 7 bases for J; bases not matched to a gene: 7. Germline CDR1 SGHTA, CDR2 FQGNSA. This CDR3 is 14 amino acids long. The CDR3 loop is CASSSETGTNIQYF. The CDR3 DNA is TGTGCCAGCAGCTCCGAGACAGGGACCAACATTCAGTACTTC.

The CDR3 nucleotides read TGTGCCAGCAGTGTCTATAGCGCAAGCTCCTACAATGAGCAGTTCTTC. Translating it yields CASSVYSASSYNEQFF. This chain uses TRBV25-1 with TRBJ2-1, with D possibly TRBD2 on 5 matching bases. The germline V and J ends were trimmed by 4 bases and 0 bases, with 13 bases remaining between them. This CDR3 is built from 16 residues. Germline V gives CDR1 MGHDK, CDR2 SYGVNS.

The chain uses TRBV9 and TRBJ1-2; a weak D match, TRBD1 (5 bases). The V and J ends lost 6 bases and 8 bases respectively, with 14 bases between them. Germline V gives CDR1 SGDLS, CDR2 YYNGEE. The CDR3 contains 12 residues. In nucleotides, the CDR3 is TGTGCCAGCACCAGGGAACCCTACGGCTACACCTTC. It specifies CASTREPYGYTF.

The rearrangement joins TRBV7-9 to TRBJ2-3; 8 nucleotides match TRBD1. The CDR3 has 15 residues. CDR1 is SEHNR and CDR2 is FQNEAQ in the germline V gene (reference sequence). Losses at the gene ends were 5 bases for V and 0 bases for J; bases not matched to a gene: 4. CDR3 loop: CASSQGQGSTDTQYF. As DNA, the CDR3 is TGTGCCAGCAGCCAAGGACAGGGCAGCACAGATACGCAGTATTTT.

V usage is TRBV7-2 and J usage is TRBJ1-5; 8 nucleotides line up with TRBD1. V lost 5 bases to trimming and J lost 1 base; unmatched junction nucleotides: 10. Germline V CDR1 and CDR2: SGHTA, FQGNSA. The CDR3 sequence is 17 residues long. The CDR3 sequence is CASSIYGQGNSNQPQHF. Written as DNA, the CDR3 is TGTGCCAGCAGCATATACGGACAGGGTAACAGCAATCAGCCCCAGCATTTT.

In this sample, this clone turned up once. The chain links TRBV7-6 to TRBJ2-3; TRBD1 matches 7 bases. This CDR3 contains 18 residues. Looked up from germline, CDR1 is SGHVS and CDR2 is FNYEAQ. J lost 3 bases, V lost 1 base, and 13 bases had no gene match. The CDR3 sequence is CASSLDRSGRGMTDTQYF. CDR3 bases: TGTGCCAGCAGCTTAGATAGATCGGGCAGGGGGATGACAGATACGCAGTATTTT.

This clone came up once. The genes are TRBV28 and TRBJ1-2, with a tentative D call TRBD1 (5 bases). This CDR3 spans 10 amino acids. Trimming shortened V by 11 bases and J by 8 bases, and 12 bases separated the two germline ends. From germline, CDR1 is MDHEN and CDR2 SYDVKM. The CDR3 sequence is CASARGGYTF. The CDR3, as DNA: TGTGCCTCAGCTAGGGGCGGCTACACCTTC.